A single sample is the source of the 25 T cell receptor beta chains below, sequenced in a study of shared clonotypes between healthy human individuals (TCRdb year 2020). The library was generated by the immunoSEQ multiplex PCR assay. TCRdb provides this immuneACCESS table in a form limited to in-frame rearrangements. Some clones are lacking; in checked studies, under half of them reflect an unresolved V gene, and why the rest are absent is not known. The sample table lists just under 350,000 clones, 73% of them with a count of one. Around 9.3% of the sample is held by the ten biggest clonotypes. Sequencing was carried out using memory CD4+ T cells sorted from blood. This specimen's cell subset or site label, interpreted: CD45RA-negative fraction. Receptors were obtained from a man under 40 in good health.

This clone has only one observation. The CDR3 coding sequence is TGCGCCAGCAGCATAACCGGGGAAACAGATACGCAGTATTTT. Translated, it gives CASSITGETDTQYF. The genes are TRBV10-1 and TRBJ2-3; D perhaps matches TRBD2 (5 bases). CDR1 and CDR2 from the germline V gene are WNHNN and SYGVQD (reference sequence). Between the trimmed V and J ends, which lost 6 bases and 3 bases, there was a span of 13 bases. This CDR3 is 14 amino acids long.

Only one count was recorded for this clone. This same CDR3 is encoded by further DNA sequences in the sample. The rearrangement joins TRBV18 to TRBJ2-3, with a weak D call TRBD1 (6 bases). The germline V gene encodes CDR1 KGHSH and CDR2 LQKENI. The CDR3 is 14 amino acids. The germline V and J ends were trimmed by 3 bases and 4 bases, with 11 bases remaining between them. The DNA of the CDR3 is TGTGCCAGCTCACCTTCCCAGGGGCCAGATACGCAGTATTTT. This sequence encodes CASSPSQGPDTQYF. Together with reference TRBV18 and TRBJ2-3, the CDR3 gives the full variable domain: NAGVMQNPRHLVRRRGQEARLRCSPMKGHSHVYWYRQLPEEGLKFMVYLQKENIIDESGMPKERFSAEFPKEGPSILRIQQVVRGDSAAYFCASSPSQGPDTQYFGPGTRLTVL.

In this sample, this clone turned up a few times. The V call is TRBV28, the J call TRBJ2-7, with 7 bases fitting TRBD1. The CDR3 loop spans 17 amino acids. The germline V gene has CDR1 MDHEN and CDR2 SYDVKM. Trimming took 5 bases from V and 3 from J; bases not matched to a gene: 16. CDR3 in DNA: TGTGCCAGCAGTCCGCCTCAGGGGGATACGATCTTCTACGAGCAGTACTTC. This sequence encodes CASSPPQGDTIFYEQYF.

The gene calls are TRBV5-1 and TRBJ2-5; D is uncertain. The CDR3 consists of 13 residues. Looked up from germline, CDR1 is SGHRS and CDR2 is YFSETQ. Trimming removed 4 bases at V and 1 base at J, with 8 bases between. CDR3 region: CASSRTTQETQYF. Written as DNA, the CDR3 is TGCGCCAGCAGCCGAACTACCCAAGAGACCCAGTACTTC.

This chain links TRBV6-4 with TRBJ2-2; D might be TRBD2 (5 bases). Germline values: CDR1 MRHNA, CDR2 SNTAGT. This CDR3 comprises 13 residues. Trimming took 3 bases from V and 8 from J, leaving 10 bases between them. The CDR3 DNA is TGTGCCAGCAGTGAAGAGGGTTTGGGGGAGCTGTTTTTT. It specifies CASSEEGLGELFF.

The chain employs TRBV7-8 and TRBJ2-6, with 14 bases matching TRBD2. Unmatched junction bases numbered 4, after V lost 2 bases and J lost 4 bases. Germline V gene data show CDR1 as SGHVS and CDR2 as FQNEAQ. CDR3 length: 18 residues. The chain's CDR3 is CASSLRLAGGGGANVLTF. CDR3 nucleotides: TGTGCCAGCAGCTTACGACTAGCGGGAGGGGGCGGGGCCAACGTCCTGACTTTC.

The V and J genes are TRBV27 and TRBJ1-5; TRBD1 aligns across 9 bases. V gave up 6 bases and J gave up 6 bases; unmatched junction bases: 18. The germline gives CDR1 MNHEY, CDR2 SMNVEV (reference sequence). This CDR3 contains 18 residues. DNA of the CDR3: TGTGCCAGCAGCTCCCGGGGCACTTTACAGGGGGCAGGTCAGCCCCAGCATTTT. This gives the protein CASSSRGTLQGAGQPQHF.

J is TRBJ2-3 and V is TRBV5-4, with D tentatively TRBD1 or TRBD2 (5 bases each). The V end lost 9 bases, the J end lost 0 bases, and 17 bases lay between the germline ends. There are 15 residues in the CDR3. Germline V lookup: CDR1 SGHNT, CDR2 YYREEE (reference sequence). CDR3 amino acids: CATRKGTSSTDTQYF. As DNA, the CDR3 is TGTGCCACCCGGAAGGGGACCTCTAGCACAGATACGCAGTATTTT.

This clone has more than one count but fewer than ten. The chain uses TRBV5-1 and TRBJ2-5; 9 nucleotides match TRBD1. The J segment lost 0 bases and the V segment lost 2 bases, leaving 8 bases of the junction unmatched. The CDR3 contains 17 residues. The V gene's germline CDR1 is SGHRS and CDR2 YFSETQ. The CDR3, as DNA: TGCGCCAGCAGCTTTGGACAGGGGCAAGGGTACCAAGAGACCCAGTACTTC. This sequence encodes CASSFGQGQGYQETQYF.

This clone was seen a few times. The CDR3 DNA reads as TGTGCCAGCAGCTTAGACATAGCGGGAGGGGCAGATACGCAGTATTTT. The encoded protein is CASSLDIAGGADTQYF. The chain joins TRBV7-3 to TRBJ2-3; TRBD2 aligns across 11 bases. With 2 bases clipped from V and 4 bases from J, the junction kept 5 bases outside the gene matches. The germline CDR1 and CDR2 sequences are SGHTA and FQGTGA. CDR3 length: 16 residues.

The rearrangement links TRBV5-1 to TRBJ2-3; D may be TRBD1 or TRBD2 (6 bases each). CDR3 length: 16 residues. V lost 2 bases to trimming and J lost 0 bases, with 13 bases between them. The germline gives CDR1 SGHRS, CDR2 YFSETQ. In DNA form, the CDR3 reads TGCGCCAGCAGCTTCGCCCTAGGGGGGAGCACAGATACGCAGTATTTT. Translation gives CASSFALGGSTDTQYF.

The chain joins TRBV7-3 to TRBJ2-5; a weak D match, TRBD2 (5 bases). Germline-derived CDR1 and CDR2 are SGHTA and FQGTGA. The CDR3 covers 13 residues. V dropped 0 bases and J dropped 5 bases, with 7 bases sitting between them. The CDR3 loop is CASSLTDYETQYF. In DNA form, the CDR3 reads TGTGCCAGCAGCTTAACTGACTACGAGACCCAGTACTTC.

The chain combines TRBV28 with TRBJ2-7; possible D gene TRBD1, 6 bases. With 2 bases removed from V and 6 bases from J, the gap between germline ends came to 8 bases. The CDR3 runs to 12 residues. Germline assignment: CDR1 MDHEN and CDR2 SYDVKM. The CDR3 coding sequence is TGTGCCAGCAGTTTAAACAGGGCCGAGCAGTACTTC. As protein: CASSLNRAEQYF.

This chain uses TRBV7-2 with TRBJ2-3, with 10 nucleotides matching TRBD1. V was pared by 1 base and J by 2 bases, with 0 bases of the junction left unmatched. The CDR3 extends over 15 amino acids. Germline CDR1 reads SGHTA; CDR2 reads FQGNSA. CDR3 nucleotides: TGTGCCAGCAGCTTAGGACAGGGGGCCACAGATACGCAGTATTTT. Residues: CASSLGQGATDTQYF.

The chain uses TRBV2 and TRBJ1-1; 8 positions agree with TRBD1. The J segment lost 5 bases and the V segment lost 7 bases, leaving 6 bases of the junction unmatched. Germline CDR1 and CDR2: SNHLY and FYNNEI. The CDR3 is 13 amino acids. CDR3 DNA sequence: TGTGCCAGCATCGATGACAGGGGTACTGAAGCTTTCTTT. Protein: CASIDDRGTEAFF.

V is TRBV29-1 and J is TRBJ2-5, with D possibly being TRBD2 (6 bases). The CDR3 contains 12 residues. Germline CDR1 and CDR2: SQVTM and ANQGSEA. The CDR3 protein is CRVGGRQETQYF. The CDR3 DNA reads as TGCAGGGTGGGGGGACGCCAAGAGACCCAGTACTTC.

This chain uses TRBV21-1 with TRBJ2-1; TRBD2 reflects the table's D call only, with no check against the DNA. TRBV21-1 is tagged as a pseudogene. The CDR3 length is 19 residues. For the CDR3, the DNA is TGTGCCAGCAGCAAAAGGGACGGGAGGGATGAAAAGACCTACAATGAGCAGTTCTTC. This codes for CASSKRDGRDEKTYNEQFF.

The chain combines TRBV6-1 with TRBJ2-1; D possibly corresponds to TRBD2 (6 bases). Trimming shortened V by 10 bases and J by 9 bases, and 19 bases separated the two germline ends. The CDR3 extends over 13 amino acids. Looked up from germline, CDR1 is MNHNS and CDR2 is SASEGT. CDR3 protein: CATARDSASEQFF. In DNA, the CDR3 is TGTGCCACCGCCCGGGACTCCGCCTCTGAGCAGTTCTTC.

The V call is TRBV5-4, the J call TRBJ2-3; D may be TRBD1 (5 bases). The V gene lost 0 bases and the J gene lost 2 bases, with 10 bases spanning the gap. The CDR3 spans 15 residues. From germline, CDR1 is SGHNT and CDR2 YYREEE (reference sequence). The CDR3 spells CASSLAQGNTDTQYF. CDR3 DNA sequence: TGTGCCAGCAGCTTGGCTCAGGGCAACACAGATACGCAGTATTTT.

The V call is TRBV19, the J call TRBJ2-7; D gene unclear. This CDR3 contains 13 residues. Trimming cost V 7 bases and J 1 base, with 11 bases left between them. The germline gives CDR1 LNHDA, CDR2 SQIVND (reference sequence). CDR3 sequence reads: CASKGLSSYEQYF. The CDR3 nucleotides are TGTGCCAGTAAAGGGTTATCTTCCTACGAGCAGTACTTC.

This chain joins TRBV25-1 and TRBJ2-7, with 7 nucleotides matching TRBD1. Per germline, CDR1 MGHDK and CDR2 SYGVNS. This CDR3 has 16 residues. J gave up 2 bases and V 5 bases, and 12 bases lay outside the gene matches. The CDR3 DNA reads TGTGCCAGCAGTAAAACATTGGGTGGACAGGCCTACGAGCAGTACTTC. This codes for CASSKTLGGQAYEQYF.

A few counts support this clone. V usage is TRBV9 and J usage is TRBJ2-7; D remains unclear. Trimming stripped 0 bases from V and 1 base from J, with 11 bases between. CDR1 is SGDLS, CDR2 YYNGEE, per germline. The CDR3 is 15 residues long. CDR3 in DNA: TGTGCCAGCAGCGTAGGGGTAGCTATATCCTACGAGCAGTACTTC. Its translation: CASSVGVAISYEQYF.

The CDR3 nucleotides read TGCGCCAGCAGCTTGGTTTTGACCGGACCCGGGGATGAGCAGTTCTTC. This translates into CASSLVLTGPGDEQFF. The chain joins TRBV5-1 to TRBJ2-1, with D possibly TRBD2 on 5 matching bases. V lost 0 bases to trimming and J lost 8 bases, with 18 bases between them. Germline-derived CDR1 and CDR2 are SGHRS and YFSETQ. This CDR3 spans 16 amino acids.

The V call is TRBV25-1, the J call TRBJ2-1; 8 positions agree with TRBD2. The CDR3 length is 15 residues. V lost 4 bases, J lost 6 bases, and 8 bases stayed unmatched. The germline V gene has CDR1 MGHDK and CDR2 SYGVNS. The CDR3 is CASSVGLAGPNEQFF. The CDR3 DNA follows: TGTGCCAGCAGTGTCGGCCTAGCGGGCCCCAATGAGCAGTTCTTC. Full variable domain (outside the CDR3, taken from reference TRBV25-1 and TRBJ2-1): EADIYQTPRYLVIGTGKKITLECSQTMGHDKMYWYQQDPGMELHLIHYSYGVNSTEKGDLSSESTVSRIRTEHFPLTLESARPSHTSQYLCASSVGLAGPNEQFFGPGTRLTVL.

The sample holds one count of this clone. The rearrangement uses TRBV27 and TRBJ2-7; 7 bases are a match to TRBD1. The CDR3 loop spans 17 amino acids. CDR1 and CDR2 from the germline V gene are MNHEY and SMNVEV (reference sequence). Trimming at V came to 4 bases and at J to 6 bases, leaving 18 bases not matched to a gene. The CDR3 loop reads CASSSYRDSQLPSEQYF. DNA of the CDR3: TGTGCCAGCAGTTCTTACCGGGACAGCCAACTACCTAGCGAGCAGTACTTC.